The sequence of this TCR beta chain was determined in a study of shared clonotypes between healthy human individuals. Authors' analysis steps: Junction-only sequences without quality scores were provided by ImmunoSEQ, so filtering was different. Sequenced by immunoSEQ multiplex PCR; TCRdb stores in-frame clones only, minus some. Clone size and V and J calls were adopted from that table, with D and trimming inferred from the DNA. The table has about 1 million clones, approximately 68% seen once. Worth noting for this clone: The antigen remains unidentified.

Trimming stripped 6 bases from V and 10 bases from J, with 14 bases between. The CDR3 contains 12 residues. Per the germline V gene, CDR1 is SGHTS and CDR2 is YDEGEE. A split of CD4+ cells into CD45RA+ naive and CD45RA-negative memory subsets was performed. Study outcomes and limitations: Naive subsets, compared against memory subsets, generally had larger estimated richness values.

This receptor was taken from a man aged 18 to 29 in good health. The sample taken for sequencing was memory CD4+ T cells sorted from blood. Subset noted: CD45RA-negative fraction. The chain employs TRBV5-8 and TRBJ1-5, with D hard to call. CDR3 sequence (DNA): TGTGCCAGCAAATCTTTGGTTGGACCCCAGCATTTT. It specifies CASKSLVGPQHF.